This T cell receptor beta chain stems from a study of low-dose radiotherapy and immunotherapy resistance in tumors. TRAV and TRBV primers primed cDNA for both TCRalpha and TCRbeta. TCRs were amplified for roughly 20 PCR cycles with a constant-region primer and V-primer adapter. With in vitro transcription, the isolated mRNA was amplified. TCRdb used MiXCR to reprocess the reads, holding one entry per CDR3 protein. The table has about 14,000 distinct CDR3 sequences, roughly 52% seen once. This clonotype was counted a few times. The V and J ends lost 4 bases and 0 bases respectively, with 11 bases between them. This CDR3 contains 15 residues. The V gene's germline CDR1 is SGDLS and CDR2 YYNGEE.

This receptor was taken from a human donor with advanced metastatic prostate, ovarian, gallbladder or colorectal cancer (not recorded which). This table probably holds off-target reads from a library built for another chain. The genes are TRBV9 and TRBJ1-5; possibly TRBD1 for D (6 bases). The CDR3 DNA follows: TGTGCCAGCAGCATCCTGGACAGTAGCAATCAGCCCCAGCATTTT. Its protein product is CASSILDSSNQPQHF.